The source of this T cell receptor beta chain is a study of blood T cell repertoires in COVID-19. Study in general: Specimens from acute and convalescent COVID-19 originated in the United States, Italy and Spain. T cells, B-cell-depleted T cells, or PBMCs supplied cDNA or gDNA.

This clone was seen just once. The CDR3 contains 13 residues. CDR1 and CDR2 from the germline V gene are MNHEY and SVGAGI. Trimming removed 8 bases at V and 5 bases at J, with 15 bases between. The authors' processing: For nucleated cells, counts were estimated from reference gene primer amplification. Sequencing used immunoSEQ multiplex PCR; TCRdb keeps in-frame clones, though not all of them. Clonal size and the V and J genes are those of that table, whereas D and trimming came from the DNA. The data contain about 53,000 clones, roughly 87% of them seen just once; the ten biggest clones take up around 5%.

The V call is TRBV6-5, the J call TRBJ2-5; weak D call: TRBD2 (5 bases). The TCR originated in a man aged 55 to 70 with active COVID-19. Sample: peripheral blood. Here the CDR3 DNA reads TGTGCCAGCCGAGCAAGCGGCGGGGAGACCCAGTACTTC. It specifies CASRASGGETQYF.